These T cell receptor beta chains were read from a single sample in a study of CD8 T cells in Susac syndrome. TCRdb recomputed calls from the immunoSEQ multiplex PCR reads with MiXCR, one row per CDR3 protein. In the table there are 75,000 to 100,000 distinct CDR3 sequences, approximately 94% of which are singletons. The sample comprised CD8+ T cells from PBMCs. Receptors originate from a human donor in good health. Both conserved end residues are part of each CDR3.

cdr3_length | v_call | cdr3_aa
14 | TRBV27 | CASSPYRDSETQYF
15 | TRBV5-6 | CASSLQGVGGNTIYF
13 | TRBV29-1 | CSTAGYGNQPQHF
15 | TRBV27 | CASSSDWVANTEAFF
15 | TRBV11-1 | CASKIGWGLTGELFF
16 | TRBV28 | CASSLRDFVSYNEQFF
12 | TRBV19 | CAARTGSSPLHF
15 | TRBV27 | CASSFGGRGLNEQFF
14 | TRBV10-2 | CASSLTGGADTQYF
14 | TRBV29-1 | CSVQGHAGGYEQYF
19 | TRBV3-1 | CASSLRVPNRGRSDYGYTF
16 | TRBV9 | CASSARLAGARETQYF
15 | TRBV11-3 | CASSPTSGRQSEQFF
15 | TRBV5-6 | CASSFLQETNEKLFF
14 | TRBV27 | CASSSGTRGDTQYF
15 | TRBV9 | CASSVEGAVTSPLHF
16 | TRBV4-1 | CASSQVLQGVVYGYTF
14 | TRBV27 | CASSWGTRTDTQYF